These T cell receptor beta chains were read from a single sample in a study of beta chain features in type 1 diabetes. The method was immunoSEQ multiplex PCR; TCRdb's version includes in-frame clones alone and lacks a portion of them. The table records 45,000 to 60,000 clones, around 45% of them present only once. Sequences were obtained from stem cell memory CD4+ T cells from blood. All receptors derive from a young man with type 1 diabetes. The CDR3 runs from the conserved cysteine through the conserved F or W. A D gene is named only where the DNA matches it firmly. Size is omitted from some rows. Given values are once, few, many or a class for expanded clones.

D gene	V gene	J gene	clone size	CDR3 protein	CDR3 DNA
-	TRBV7-2	TRBJ2-7	few	CASSLGEDEQYF	TGTGCCAGCAGCTTAGGGGAGGACGAGCAGTACTTC
TRBD2	TRBV2	TRBJ2-1	-	CASIESGRLAGHEQFF	TGTGCCAGCATTGAGAGCGGGAGACTCGCCGGGCATGAGCAGTTCTTC
TRBD2	TRBV7-2	TRBJ2-7	-	CASSSFSGTGEQYF	TGTGCCAGCAGCTCCTTTAGCGGGACTGGCGAGCAGTACTTC
-	TRBV28	TRBJ2-7	few	CASSRGGSYEQYF	TGTGCCAGCAGTAGGGGGGGCTCCTACGAGCAGTACTTC
-	TRBV6-1	TRBJ2-5	-	CASSLRSKETQYF	TGTGCCAGCAGCCTCAGGTCCAAAGAGACCCAGTACTTC
-	TRBV7-3	TRBJ2-1	-	CASSLNPRGNEQFF	TGTGCCAGCAGCTTAAATCCAAGGGGCAATGAGCAGTTCTTC
TRBD2	TRBV4-2	TRBJ2-3	few	CASSHATGLAGADTQYF	TGTGCCAGCAGCCACGCGACGGGACTAGCGGGGGCAGATACGCAGTATTTT
TRBD1	TRBV27	TRBJ2-6	-	CASRWTGRFSGANVLTF	TGTGCCAGCAGATGGACAGGTCGATTCTCTGGGGCCAACGTCCTGACTTTC
TRBD1	TRBV13	TRBJ2-6	-	CASSLRGQGANVLTF	TGTGCCAGCAGCCTCAGGGGGCAAGGGGCCAACGTCCTGACTTTC
TRBD2	TRBV29-1	TRBJ2-7	-	CSVEGWKVTAGGYEQYF	TGCAGCGTTGAAGGGTGGAAGGTCACGGCGGGGGGATACGAGCAGTACTTC
TRBD2	TRBV5-1	TRBJ2-3	-	CASSLALADTDTQYF	TGCGCCAGCAGCTTGGCTCTAGCGGACACAGATACGCAGTATTTT
-	TRBV18	TRBJ1-5	-	CASSPQGPNQPQHF	TGTGCCAGCTCGCCGCAGGGGCCCAATCAGCCCCAGCATTTT
TRBD2	TRBV6-1	TRBJ2-1	-	CASSSGLAGYNEQFF	TGTGCCAGCAGTAGCGGACTAGCGGGATACAATGAGCAGTTCTTC
-	TRBV5-1	TRBJ2-1	few	CASSMVPTDYNEQFF	TGCGCCAGCAGCATGGTCCCCACAGACTACAATGAGCAGTTCTTC
-	TRBV6-6	TRBJ1-5	few	CASSYPYQPQHF	TGTGCCAGCAGTTACCCGTATCAGCCCCAGCATTTT